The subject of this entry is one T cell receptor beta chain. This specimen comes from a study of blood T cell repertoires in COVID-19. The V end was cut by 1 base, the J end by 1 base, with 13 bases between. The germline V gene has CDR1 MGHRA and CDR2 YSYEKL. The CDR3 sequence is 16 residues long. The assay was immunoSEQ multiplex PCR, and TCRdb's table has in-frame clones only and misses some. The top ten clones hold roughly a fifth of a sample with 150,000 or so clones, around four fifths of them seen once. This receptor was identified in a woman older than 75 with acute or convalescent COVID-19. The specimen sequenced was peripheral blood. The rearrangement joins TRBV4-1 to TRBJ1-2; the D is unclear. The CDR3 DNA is TGCGCCAGCAGCCAAGGACGACGCGGAGATAACTATGGCTACACCTTC. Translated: CASSQGRRGDNYGYTF.